The 3 T cell receptor beta chains below were found in one sample sequenced in a study of blood T cell repertoires in COVID-19. TCRdb's table, derived via immunoSEQ multiplex PCR, lists solely in-frame clones and lacks some. This table holds under 200,000 clones, approximately 80% found once. Sequencing was done on a sample of peripheral blood. These receptor sequences come from a woman in her sixties with acute or convalescent COVID-19.

This sequence joins TRBV9 and TRBJ2-3; TRBD2 aligns across 8 bases. In germline, CDR1 is SGDLS, CDR2 YYNGEE. Unmatched junction bases numbered 8, after V lost 0 bases and J lost 2 bases. The CDR3 length is 17 residues. The DNA for the CDR3 is TGTGCCAGCAGCGTAGAGATTGCGGGGGGACACACAGATACGCAGTATTTT. It translates to CASSVEIAGGHTDTQYF.

The V call is TRBV4-3, the J call TRBJ2-1; 15 bases are a match to TRBD2. CDR1 is LGHNA and CDR2 is YSLEER in the germline V gene. With V trimmed by 3 bases and J by 9 bases, 6 bases remained unmatched. This CDR3 spans 16 amino acids. This CDR3 is CASSQGLAGGQVEQFF. DNA of the CDR3: TGCGCCAGCAGCCAGGGACTAGCGGGGGGTCAGGTTGAGCAGTTCTTC.

V is TRBV5-1 and J is TRBJ2-2; TRBD1 aligns across 11 bases. The CDR3 spans 15 residues. Germline V gives CDR1 SGHRS, CDR2 YFSETQ. The V gene end was trimmed by 3 bases and the J gene end by 5 bases; junction bases not matched to a gene: 3. The CDR3 DNA follows: TGCGCCAGCAGCTCCGGGACAGGGGGTACCGGGGAGCTGTTTTTT. This codes for CASSSGTGGTGELFF.